This T cell receptor (beta chain) was documented in a study of OX40 agonist ivuxolimab in advanced cancers. This CDR3 spans 16 amino acids. Germline lookup yields CDR1 MNHEY and CDR2 SVGAGI. V lost 2 bases to trimming and J lost 2 bases; unmatched junction nucleotides: 9. This clone was observed once. Data came from immunoSEQ multiplex PCR; TCRdb stores just in-frame clones and leaves some out. The table lists 65,000 to 90,000 clones, 80% to 95% of them singletons. This clonotype was obtained from an adult with an advanced solid tumor such as melanoma, head and neck, liver or kidney cancer. The V call is TRBV6-5, the J call TRBJ2-7; 7 bases fit TRBD2. The material sequenced was CD4+ or CD8+ T cells sorted from blood, taken in a trial of the OX40 agonist ivuxolimab. CDR3 bases: TGTGCCAGCAGTTACAGGGTTGGCGGGAGCACCTACGAGCAGTACTTC. It translates to CASSYRVGGSTYEQYF.